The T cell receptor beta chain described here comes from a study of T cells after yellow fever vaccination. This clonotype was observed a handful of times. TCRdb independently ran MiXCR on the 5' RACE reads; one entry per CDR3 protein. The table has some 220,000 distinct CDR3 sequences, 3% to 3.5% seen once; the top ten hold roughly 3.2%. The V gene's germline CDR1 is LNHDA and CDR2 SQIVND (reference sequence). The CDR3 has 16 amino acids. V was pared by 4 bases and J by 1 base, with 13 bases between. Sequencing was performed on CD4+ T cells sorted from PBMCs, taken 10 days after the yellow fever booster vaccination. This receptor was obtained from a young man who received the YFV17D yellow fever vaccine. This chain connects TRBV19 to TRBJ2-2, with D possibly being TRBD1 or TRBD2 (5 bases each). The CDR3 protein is CASSNRGTVNTGELFF. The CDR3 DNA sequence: TGTGCCAGTAGTAATAGAGGGACGGTGAACACCGGGGAGCTGTTTTTT.